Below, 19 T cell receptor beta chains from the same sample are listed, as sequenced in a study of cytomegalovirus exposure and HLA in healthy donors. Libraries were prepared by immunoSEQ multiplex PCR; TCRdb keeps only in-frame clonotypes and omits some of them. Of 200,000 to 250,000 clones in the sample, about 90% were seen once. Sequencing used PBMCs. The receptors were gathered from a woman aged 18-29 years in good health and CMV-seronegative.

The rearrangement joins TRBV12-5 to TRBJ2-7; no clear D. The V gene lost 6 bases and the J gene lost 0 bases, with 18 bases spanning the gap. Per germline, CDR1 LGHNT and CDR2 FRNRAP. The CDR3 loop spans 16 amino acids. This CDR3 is CASGPGGGASSYEQYF. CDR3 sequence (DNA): TGTGCTAGTGGCCCCGGCGGTGGAGCAAGCTCCTACGAGCAGTACTTC.

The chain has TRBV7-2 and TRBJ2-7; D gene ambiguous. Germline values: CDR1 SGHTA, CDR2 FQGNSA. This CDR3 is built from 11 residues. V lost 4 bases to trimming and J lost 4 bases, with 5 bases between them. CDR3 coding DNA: TGTGCCAGCAGCTCCCTTTACGAGCAGTACTTC. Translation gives CASSSLYEQYF.

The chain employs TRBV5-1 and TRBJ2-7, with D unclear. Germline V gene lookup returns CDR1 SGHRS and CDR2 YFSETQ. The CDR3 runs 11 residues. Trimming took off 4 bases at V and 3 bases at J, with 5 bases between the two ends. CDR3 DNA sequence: TGCGCCAGCAGCGACAACTACGAGCAGTACTTC. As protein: CASSDNYEQYF.

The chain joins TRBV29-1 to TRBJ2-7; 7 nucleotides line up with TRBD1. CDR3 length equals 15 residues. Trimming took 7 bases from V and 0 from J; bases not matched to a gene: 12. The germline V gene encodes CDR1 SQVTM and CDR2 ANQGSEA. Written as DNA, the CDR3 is TGCAGCGCTGCCGGATGGCAGGGGGACTCCTACGAGCAGTACTTC. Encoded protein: CSAAGWQGDSYEQYF.

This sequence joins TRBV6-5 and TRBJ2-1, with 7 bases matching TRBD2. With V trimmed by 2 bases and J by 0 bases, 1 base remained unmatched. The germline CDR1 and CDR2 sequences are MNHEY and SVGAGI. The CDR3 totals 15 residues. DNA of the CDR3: TGTGCCAGCAGTTACCGGGAGGTCTCCTACAATGAGCAGTTCTTC. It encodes CASSYREVSYNEQFF.

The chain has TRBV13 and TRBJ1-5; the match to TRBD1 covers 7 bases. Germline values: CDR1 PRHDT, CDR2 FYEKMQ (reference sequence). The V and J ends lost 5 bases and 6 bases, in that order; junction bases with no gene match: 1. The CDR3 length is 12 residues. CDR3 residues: CASSQGGQPQHF. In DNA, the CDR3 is TGTGCCAGCAGCCAGGGGGGTCAGCCCCAGCATTTT.

The CDR3 coding sequence is TGTGCCAGCAACACCCTAGACGGTAGCAATCAGCCCCAGCATTTT. It encodes CASNTLDGSNQPQHF. The chain recombines TRBV28 with TRBJ1-5, with D unclear. The V gene lost 7 bases and the J gene lost 0 bases, with 13 bases spanning the gap. Germline lookup yields CDR1 MDHEN and CDR2 SYDVKM. This CDR3 comprises 15 residues. The full variable domain, rest sourced from reference TRBV28 and TRBJ1-5, is DVKVTQSSRYLVKRTGEKVFLECVQDMDHENMFWYRQDPGLGLRLIYFSYDVKMKEKGDIPEGYSVSREKKERFSLILESASTNQTSMYLCASNTLDGSNQPQHFGDGTRLSIL.

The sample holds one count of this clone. The CDR3 sequence: CASSQDRGNSPLHF. CDR3 DNA sequence: TGTGCCAGCAGCCAAGACAGGGGTAATTCACCCCTCCACTTT. The chain carries TRBV14 and TRBJ1-6, with D maybe TRBD1 (6 bases). The V end lost 0 bases, the J end lost 6 bases, and 6 bases lay between the germline ends. The length of the CDR3 is 14 residues. CDR1 SGHDN and CDR2 FVKESK come from the germline V gene.

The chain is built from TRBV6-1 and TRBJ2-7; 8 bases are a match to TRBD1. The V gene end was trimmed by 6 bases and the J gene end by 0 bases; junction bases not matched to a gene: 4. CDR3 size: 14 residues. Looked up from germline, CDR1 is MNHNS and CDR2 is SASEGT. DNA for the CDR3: TGTGCCAGCAGGAGGACAGGGAGCTCCTACGAGCAGTACTTC. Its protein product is CASRRTGSSYEQYF.

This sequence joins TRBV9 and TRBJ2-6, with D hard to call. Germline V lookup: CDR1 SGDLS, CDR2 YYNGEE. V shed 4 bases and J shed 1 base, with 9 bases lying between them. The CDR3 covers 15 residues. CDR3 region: CASSPVASGANVLTF. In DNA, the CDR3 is TGTGCCAGCAGCCCCGTTGCGTCTGGGGCCAACGTCCTGACTTTC.

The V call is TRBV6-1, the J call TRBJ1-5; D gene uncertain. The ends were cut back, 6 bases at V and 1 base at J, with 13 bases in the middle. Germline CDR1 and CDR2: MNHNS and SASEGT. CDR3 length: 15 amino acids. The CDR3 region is CASRGRHSSNQPQHF. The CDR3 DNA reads TGTGCCAGCAGAGGAAGACATTCAAGCAATCAGCCCCAGCATTTT.

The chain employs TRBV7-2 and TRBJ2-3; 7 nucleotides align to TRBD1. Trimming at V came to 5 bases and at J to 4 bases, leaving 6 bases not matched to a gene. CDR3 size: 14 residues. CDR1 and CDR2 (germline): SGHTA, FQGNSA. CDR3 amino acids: CASSLGGRADTQYF. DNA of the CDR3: TGTGCCAGCAGCCTAGGGGGCCGTGCAGATACGCAGTATTTT.

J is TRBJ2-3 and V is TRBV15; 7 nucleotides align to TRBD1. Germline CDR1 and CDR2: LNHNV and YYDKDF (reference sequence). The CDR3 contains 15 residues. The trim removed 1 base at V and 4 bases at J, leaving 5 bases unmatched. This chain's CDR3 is CATSRARGRSDTQYF. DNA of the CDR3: TGTGCCACCAGCAGAGCGAGGGGGCGGTCAGATACGCAGTATTTT.

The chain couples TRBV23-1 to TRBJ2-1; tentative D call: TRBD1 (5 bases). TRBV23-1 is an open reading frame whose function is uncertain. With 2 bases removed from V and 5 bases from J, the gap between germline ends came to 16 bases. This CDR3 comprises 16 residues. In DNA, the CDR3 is TGCGCCAGCAGTCAAAGCCCCTGGTGGGGCAACAATGAGCAGTTCTTC. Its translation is CASSQSPWWGNNEQFF.

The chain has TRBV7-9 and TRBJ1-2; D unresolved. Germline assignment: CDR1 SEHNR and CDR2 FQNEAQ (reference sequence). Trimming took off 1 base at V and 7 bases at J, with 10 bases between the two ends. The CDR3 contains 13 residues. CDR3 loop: CASSLGREGGYTF. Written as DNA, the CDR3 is TGTGCCAGCAGCTTAGGACGGGAAGGTGGCTACACCTTC.

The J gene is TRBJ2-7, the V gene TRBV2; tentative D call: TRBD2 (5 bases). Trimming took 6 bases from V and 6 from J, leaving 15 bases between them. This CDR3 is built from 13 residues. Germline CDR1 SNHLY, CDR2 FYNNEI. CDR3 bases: TGTGCCAGCAGCGTCCCCCTCGCGGGCGAGCAGTACTTC. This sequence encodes CASSVPLAGEQYF.

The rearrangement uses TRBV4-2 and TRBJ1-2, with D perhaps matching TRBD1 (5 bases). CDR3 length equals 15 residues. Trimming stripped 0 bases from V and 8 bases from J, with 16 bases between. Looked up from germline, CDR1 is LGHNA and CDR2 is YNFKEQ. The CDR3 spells CASSQENRFSWGYTF. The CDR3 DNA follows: TGTGCCAGCAGCCAAGAGAACAGGTTCTCCTGGGGCTACACCTTC.

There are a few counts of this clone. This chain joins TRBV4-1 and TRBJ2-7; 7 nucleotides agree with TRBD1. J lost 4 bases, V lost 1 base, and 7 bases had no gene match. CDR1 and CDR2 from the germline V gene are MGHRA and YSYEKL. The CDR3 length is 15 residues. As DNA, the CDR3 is TGCGCCAGCAGCCAAGCTCCGGGACAGACATACGAGCAGTACTTC. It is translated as CASSQAPGQTYEQYF.

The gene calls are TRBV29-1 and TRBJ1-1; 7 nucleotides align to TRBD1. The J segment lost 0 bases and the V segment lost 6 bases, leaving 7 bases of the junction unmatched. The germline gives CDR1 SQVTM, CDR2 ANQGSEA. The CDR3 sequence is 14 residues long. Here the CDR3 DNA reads TGCAGCGTAGCAGGGGGAGCGGTGAACACTGAAGCTTTCTTT. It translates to CSVAGGAVNTEAFF.